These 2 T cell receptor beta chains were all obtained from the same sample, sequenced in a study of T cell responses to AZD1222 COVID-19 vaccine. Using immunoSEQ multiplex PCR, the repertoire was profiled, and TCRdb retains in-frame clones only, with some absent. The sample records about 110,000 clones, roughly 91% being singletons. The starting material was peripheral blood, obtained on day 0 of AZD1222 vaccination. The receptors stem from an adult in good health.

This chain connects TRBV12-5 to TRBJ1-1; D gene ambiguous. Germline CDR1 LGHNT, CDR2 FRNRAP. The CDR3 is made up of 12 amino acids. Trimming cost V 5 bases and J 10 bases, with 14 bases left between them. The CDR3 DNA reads TGTGCTAGTGGTCCGGGATCCCCGGGAGCTTTCTTT. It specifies CASGPGSPGAFF.

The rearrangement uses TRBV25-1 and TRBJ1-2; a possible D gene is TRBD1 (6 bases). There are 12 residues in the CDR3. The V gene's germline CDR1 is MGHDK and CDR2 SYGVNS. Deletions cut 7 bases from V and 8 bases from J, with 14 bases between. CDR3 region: CASNGGPWGYTF. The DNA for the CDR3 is TGTGCCAGCAACGGGGGCCCTTGGGGCTACACCTTC.